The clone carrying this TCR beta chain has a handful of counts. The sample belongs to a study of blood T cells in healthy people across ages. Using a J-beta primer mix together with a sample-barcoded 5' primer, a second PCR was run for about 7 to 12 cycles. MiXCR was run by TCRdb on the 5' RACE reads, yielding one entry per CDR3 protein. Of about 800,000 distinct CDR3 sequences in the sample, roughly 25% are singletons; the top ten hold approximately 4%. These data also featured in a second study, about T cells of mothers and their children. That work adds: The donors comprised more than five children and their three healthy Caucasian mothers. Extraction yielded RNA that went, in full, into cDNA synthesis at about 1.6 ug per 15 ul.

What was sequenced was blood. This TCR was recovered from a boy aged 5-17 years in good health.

The CDR3 here is CASSLDVRGRTEAFF. DNA for the CDR3: TGCGCCAGCAGCTTGGATGTCAGGGGGCGGACTGAAGCTTTCTTT. V is TRBV5-1 and J is TRBJ1-1; 8 bases map to TRBD1. Germline loops: CDR1 SGHRS, CDR2 YFSETQ. V lost 0 bases, J lost 5 bases, and 6 bases stayed unmatched. This CDR3 comprises 15 residues. The full variable domain, rest sourced from reference TRBV5-1 and TRBJ1-1, is KAGVTQTPRYLIKTRGQQVTLSCSPISGHRSVSWYQQTPGQGLQFLFEYFSETQRNKGNFPGRFSGRQFSNSRSEMNVSTLELGDSALYLCASSLDVRGRTEAFFGQGTRLTVV.